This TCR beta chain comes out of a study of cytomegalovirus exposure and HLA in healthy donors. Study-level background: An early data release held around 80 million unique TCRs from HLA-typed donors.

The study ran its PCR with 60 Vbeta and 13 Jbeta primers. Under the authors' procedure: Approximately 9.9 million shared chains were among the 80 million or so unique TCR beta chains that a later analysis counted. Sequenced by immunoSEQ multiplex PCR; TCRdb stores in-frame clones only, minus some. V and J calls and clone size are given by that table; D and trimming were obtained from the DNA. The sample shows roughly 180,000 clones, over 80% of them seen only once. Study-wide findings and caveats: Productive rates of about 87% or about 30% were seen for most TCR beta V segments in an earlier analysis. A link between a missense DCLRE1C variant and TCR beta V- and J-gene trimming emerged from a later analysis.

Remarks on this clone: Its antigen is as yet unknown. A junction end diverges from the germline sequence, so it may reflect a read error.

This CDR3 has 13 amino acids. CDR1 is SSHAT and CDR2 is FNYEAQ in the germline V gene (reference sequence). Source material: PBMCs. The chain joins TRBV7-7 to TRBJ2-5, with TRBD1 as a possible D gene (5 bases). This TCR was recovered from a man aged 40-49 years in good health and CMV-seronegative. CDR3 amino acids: CASSFDRGETQYF. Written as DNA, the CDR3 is TGTGCTAGCAGCTTCGACAGAGGAGAGACCCAGTACTTC. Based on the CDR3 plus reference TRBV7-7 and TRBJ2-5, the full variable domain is GAGVSQSPRYKVTKRGQDVTLRCDPISSHATLYWYQQALGQGPEFLTYFNYEAQPDKSGLPSDRFSAERPEGSISTLTIQRTEQRDSAMYRCASSFDRGETQYFGPGTRLLVL.